The sequence of this TCR beta chain was determined in a study of blood T cell repertoires in COVID-19. The repertoire was sequenced with immunoSEQ multiplex PCR; TCRdb's copy has only in-frame clones and lacks some. Of over 250,000 clones in the sample, approximately 88% were seen once. This CDR3 contains 13 residues. Trimming pared 6 bases from V and 4 bases from J, leaving 10 bases between. Germline V CDR1 and CDR2: ENHRY, SYGVKD. The V gene is TRBV10-3, the J gene TRBJ1-5, with D hard to call. Sequenced sample: peripheral blood. This TCR was sampled from a woman in her 70s with COVID-19, enrolled during active disease. The chain's CDR3 is CAISEQYNQPQHF. The CDR3 DNA reads as TGTGCCATCAGCGAGCAGTATAATCAGCCCCAGCATTTT.